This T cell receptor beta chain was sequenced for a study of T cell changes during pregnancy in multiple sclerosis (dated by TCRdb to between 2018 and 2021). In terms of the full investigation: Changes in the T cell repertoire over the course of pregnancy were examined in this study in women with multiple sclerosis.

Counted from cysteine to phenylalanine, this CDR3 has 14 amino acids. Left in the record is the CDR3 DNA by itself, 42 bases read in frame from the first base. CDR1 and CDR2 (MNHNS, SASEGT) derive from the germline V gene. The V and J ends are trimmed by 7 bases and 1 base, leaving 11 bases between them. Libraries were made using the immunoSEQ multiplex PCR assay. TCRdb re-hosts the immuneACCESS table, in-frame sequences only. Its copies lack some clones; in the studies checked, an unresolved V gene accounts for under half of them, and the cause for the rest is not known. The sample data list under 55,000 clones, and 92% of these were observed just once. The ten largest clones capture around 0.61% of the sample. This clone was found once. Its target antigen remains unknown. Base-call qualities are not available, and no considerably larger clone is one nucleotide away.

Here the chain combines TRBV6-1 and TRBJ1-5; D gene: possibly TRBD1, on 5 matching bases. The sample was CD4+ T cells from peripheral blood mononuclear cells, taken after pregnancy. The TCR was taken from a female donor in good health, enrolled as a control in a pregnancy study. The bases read TGTGCCAGCATGCAGACAGCAAGCAATCAGCCCCAGCATTTT. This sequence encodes CASMQTASNQPQHF.